Presented here are 4 T cell receptor beta chains from one specimen sequenced in a study of stem cell transplantation in POMP-related autoinflammatory disease (dated by TCRdb to 2020 to 2022). These receptors have no known antigen. Taken with the paper, the label for time point translates to: before hematopoietic stem cell transplant. Study-wide conclusions, independent of this receptor: Across all analyzed T-cell subsets, PRAID patients showed a trend toward higher clonality and lower TRB diversity. PRAID patients showed a restricted number of unique TRB V-J gene pairings.

Libraries came from the immunoSEQ multiplex PCR assay. TCRdb holds this immuneACCESS table with in-frame rearrangements only. Some clones are missing; in checked studies, unresolved V genes explain under half, and the rest has no known cause. The sample yields about 11,000 clones; around 84% were counted once. Approximately 50% of the sample is taken by the ten largest. This material consisted of CD8+ T cells from PBMCs, taken before stem cell transplantation. The source is a human donor with POMP-related autoinflammation and immune dysregulation (PRAID).

The chain links TRBV27 to TRBJ2-1, with 8 bases fitting TRBD2. With 6 bases clipped from V and 7 bases from J, the junction kept 11 bases outside the gene matches. CDR3 size: 15 residues. Germline CDR1 reads MNHEY; CDR2 reads SMNVEV (reference sequence). As DNA, the CDR3 is TGTGCCAGCAGACCGTTTCGGGAGGGTGGGAATGAGCAGTTCTTC. Encoded protein: CASRPFREGGNEQFF.

The J gene is TRBJ2-1, the V gene TRBV9; 13 bases line up with TRBD2. The CDR3 has 17 residues. Germline V CDR1 and CDR2: SGDLS, YYNGEE. The trim removed 0 bases at V and 7 bases at J, leaving 7 bases unmatched. Here the CDR3 DNA reads TGTGCCAGCAGCGTAGAAGGACTAGCGGGAGTTAGGAATGAGCAGTTCTTC. Translated, it gives CASSVEGLAGVRNEQFF.

V and J are TRBV19 and TRBJ1-1, with a tentative D call TRBD1 (5 bases). Per the germline V gene, CDR1 is LNHDA and CDR2 is SQIVND (reference sequence). The ends were cut back, 1 base at V and 1 base at J, with 7 bases in the middle. The CDR3 has 14 amino acids. The CDR3 region is CASSIVGGNTEAFF. CDR3 in DNA: TGTGCCAGTAGTATAGTCGGGGGGAACACTGAAGCTTTCTTT.

The V and J genes are TRBV11-2 and TRBJ1-1, with D hard to call. Germline CDR1 and CDR2: SGHAT and FQNNGV. The CDR3 extends over 13 amino acids. V was pared by 2 bases and J by 1 base, with 5 bases between. The CDR3 DNA is TGTGCCAGCAGCTTATCTTCGAACACTGAAGCTTTCTTT. Its protein is CASSLSSNTEAFF.